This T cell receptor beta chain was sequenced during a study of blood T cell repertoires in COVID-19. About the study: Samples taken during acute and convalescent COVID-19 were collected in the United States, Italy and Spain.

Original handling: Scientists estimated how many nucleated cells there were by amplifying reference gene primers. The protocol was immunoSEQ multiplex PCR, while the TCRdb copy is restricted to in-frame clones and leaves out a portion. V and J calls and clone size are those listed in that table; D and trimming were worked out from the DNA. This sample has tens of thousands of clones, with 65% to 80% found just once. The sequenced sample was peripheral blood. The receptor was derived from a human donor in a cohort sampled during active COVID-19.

The CDR3 region has the DNA TGTGCCAGCAGTTACGCAGGGGCCAATCAGCCCCAGCATTTT. Its translation is CASSYAGANQPQHF. This chain connects TRBV6-5 to TRBJ1-5; weak D call: TRBD1 (6 bases). V dropped 2 bases and J dropped 3 bases, with 8 bases sitting between them. CDR1 and CDR2 from the germline V gene are MNHEY and SVGAGI. The length of the CDR3 is 14 residues.